Reported below is one TCR beta chain. The antigen remains undetermined. Scientists made TCR beta cDNA using 5'RACE template switching with UMIs. Using the 5' RACE reads, TCRdb records one entry per CDR3 protein without DNA. The table lists about 550,000 distinct CDR3 sequences. The record originates from a study of T cells expressing NK-cell markers. This CDR3 is built from 13 residues. The germline gives CDR1 SNHLY, CDR2 FYNNEI. General study points: The same clonotypes also predominated in the CD3+CD56-NKG2C+ fraction of several donors. Expanded clones of NKG2C+ T cells had an unclear HCMV specificity.

The source of this sequence is a man younger than 35 in good health. V usage is TRBV2 and J usage is TRBJ2-5; TCRdb indicates TRBD1, and absent DNA this call remains unverified. The sample taken for sequencing was blood T cells: a sorted CD56 or NKG2C T cell subset, CD4+ or CD8+ T cells, or bulk PBMC T cells (not recorded which). CDR3 protein: CASRRRDRSDQYF.